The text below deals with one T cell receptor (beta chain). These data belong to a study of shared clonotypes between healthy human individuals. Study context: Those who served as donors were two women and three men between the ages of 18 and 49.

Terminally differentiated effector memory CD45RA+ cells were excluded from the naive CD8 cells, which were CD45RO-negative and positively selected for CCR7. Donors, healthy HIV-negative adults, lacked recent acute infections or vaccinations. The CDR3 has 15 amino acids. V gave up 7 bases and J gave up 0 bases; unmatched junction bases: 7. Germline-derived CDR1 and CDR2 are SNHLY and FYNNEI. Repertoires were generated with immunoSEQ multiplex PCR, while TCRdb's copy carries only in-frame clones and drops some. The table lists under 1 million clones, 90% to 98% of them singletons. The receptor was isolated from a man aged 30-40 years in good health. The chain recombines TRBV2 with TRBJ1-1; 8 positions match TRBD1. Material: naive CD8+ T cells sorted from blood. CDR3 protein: CASTEDRAVNTEAFF. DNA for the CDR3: TGTGCCAGCACTGAGGACAGGGCGGTGAACACTGAAGCTTTCTTT.